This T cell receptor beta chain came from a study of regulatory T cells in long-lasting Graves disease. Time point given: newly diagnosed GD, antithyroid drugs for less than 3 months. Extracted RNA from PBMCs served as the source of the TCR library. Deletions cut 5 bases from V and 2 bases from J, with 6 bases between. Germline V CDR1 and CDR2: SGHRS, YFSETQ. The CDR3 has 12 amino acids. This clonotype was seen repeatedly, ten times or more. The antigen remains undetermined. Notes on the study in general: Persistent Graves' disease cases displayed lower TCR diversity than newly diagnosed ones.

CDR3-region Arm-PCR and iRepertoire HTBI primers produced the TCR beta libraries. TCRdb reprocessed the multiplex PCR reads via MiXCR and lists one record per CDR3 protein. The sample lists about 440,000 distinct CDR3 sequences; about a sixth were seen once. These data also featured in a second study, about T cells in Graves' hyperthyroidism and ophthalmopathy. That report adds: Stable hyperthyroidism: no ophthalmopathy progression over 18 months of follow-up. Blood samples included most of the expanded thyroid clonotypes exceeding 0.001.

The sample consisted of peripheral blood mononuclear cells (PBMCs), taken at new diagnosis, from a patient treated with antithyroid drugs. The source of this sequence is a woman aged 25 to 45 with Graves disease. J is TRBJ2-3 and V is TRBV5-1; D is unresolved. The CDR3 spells CASSVATDTQYF. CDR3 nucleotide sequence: TGCGCCAGCAGTGTTGCCACAGATACGCAGTATTTT.